This is a list of T cell receptor beta chains from one sample in a study of T-cell reconstitution after alpha-beta-depleted transplantation in children. TCRdb fed the PCR reads into MiXCR, producing one record per CDR3 protein. This table has about 580,000 distinct CDR3 sequences, 23% appearing once. The sample was PBMCs, mostly from graft donor cells, taken 360 days after TCRalphabeta/CD19-depleted stem cell transplant. The receptors shown here come from a boy under two years old who had a stem cell transplant for acute myeloid leukemia, so the T cells may come from the graft donor. Each CDR3 is given with its conserved first and last residue. Fields, in order: V gene, J gene, clone size, D gene, CDR3 protein, CDR3 DNA. A D gene is named only where the DNA matches it firmly. Some rows mark clone size as missing; the rest say once, few, many or name a class of expanded clone.

V gene: TRBV20-1; J gene: TRBJ1-3; clone size: NA; D gene: NA; CDR3 protein: CSARQYPGNTIYF; CDR3 DNA: TGCAGTGCTAGACAGTATCCTGGAAACACCATATATTTT
V gene: TRBV6-6; J gene: TRBJ1-5; clone size: few; D gene: NA; CDR3 protein: CASEGAPRQPQHF; CDR3 DNA: TGTGCCAGCGAAGGGGCCCCTCGCCAGCCCCAGCATTTT
V gene: TRBV6-1; J gene: TRBJ2-2; clone size: NA; D gene: NA; CDR3 protein: CASTVFPSNTGELFF; CDR3 DNA: TGTGCCAGCACGGTCTTCCCTTCTAACACCGGGGAGCTGTTTTTT
V gene: TRBV6-2/TRBV6-3; J gene: TRBJ2-3; clone size: few; D gene: NA; CDR3 protein: CASNSAGASTDTQYF; CDR3 DNA: TGTGCCAGCAATTCGGCCGGGGCGTCCACAGATACGCAGTATTTT
V gene: TRBV6-5; J gene: TRBJ2-1; clone size: many; D gene: NA; CDR3 protein: CASSYEVQTYNEQFF; CDR3 DNA: TGTGCCAGCAGTTACGAAGTACAGACCTACAATGAGCAGTTCTTC
V gene: TRBV20-1; J gene: TRBJ2-7; clone size: NA; D gene: TRBD1; CDR3 protein: CSANRGPPYEQYF; CDR3 DNA: TGCAGTGCTAACAGGGGCCCCCCTTACGAGCAGTACTTC
V gene: TRBV2; J gene: TRBJ1-4; clone size: many; D gene: NA; CDR3 protein: CASSGQEGGKLFF; CDR3 DNA: TGTGCCAGCAGTGGACAGGAAGGGGGAAAACTGTTTTTT
V gene: TRBV6-5; J gene: TRBJ1-5; clone size: NA; D gene: TRBD1; CDR3 protein: CASSLTGVNNQPQHF; CDR3 DNA: TGTGCCAGCAGTTTGACAGGGGTAAACAATCAGCCCCAGCATTTT
V gene: TRBV5-1; J gene: TRBJ1-2; clone size: once; D gene: TRBD1; CDR3 protein: CASSAGQEGMGGSF; CDR3 DNA: TGCGCCAGCAGCGCGGGACAGGAGGGAATGGGCGGCTCCTTC
V gene: TRBV29-1; J gene: TRBJ2-7; clone size: many; D gene: NA; CDR3 protein: CSVEDDWDEQYF; CDR3 DNA: TGCAGCGTTGAAGATGACTGGGACGAGCAGTACTTC